The TCR beta chain described here comes from a study of regulatory T cells in long-lasting Graves disease. TCR beta libraries were built with iRepertoire HTBI primers and Arm-PCR of CDR3 regions. A single record per CDR3 protein comes from TCRdb applying MiXCR to the multiplex PCR reads. Found here are over 450,000 distinct CDR3 sequences, around 12% of them singletons; the top ten hold roughly 8.9%. CDR3 length: 14 amino acids. The time point was: newly diagnosed GD, antithyroid drugs for less than 3 months. After RNA was extracted from PBMCs, the TCR library was made from it. This clonotype was detected only a few times. This may be a read error: a much more frequent sequence differs by one nucleotide. Separately, the same data were catalogued under a study of T cells in Graves' hyperthyroidism and ophthalmopathy. This second study says: HTBI primers drove first-round RT-PCR of the TCR CDR3.

The chain combines TRBV12-3 or TRBV12-4 with TRBJ2-3, with TRBD2 identical over 11 bases. The sequence was collected from a woman between 25 and 40 years old with Graves disease. The material was peripheral blood mononuclear cells (PBMCs), obtained at new diagnosis, from a patient treated with antithyroid drugs. The CDR3 reads CAGSLAGGADTQYF. The CDR3 DNA reads as TGTGCCGGCAGCCTAGCGGGAGGTGCAGATACGCAGTATTTT.